The 21 T cell receptor beta chains below were found in one sample sequenced in a study of blood T cells in healthy people across ages. Then a second PCR, running roughly 7 to 11 cycles, was carried out with a sample-barcoded 5' primer and a J-beta primer mix. Using its own MiXCR run on the 5' RACE reads, TCRdb lists one record per CDR3 protein. The table records 1.5 million to 2 million distinct CDR3 sequences, 28% of them present only once. The sequenced sample was blood. The receptors come from a woman in her twenties or thirties in good health.

The genes are TRBV15 and TRBJ1-4, with D possibly TRBD1 on 5 matching bases. The V end was cut by 0 bases, the J end by 8 bases, with 16 bases between. CDR1 LNHNV and CDR2 YYDKDF come from the germline V gene (reference sequence). This CDR3 region has 16 residues. CDR3 coding DNA: TGTGCCACCAGCAGAGATAGACCCGGGGGGTTAGAAAAACTGTTTTTT. This translates into CATSRDRPGGLEKLFF.

This clonotype was observed a handful of times. J is TRBJ2-3 and V is TRBV7-9, with D maybe TRBD1 (5 bases). The CDR3 has 14 residues. Trimming shortened V by 2 bases and J by 8 bases, and 14 bases separated the two germline ends. CDR1 is SEHNR, CDR2 FQNEAQ, per germline (reference sequence). The CDR3 loop is CASSLTTSQGTQYF. As DNA, the CDR3 is TGTGCCAGCAGCTTAACGACCTCCCAGGGTACGCAGTATTTT.

This clonotype was recorded at least ten times. The rearrangement uses TRBV6-5 and TRBJ1-5; TRBD1 is a possible D gene (5 bases). V was cut by 6 bases and J by 7 bases, with 16 bases left in between. Germline V CDR1 and CDR2: MNHEY, SVGAGI. The CDR3 has 14 amino acids. The CDR3 spells CASSDLGLEQPQHF. CDR3 in DNA: TGTGCCAGCAGCGATTTGGGACTTGAGCAGCCCCAGCATTTT.

As regards this clonotype: A read error may explain this, as a much larger clone is one base away. The CDR3 end shows no conserved phenylalanine or tryptophan, and so a read error is likely. CDR3 nucleotides: TGTGCCACCAGTGAAGACAGGGGCTACGAGCAGTACCTC. Its protein product is CATSEDRGYEQYL. The chain carries TRBV24-1 and TRBJ2-7, with 8 bases that match TRBD1. V shed 4 bases and J 3 bases; nucleotides not matched to a gene: 1. Germline CDR1 KGHDR, CDR2 SFDVKD. CDR3 size: 13 residues.

Many counts were recorded for this clonotype. Because the CDR3's place on the DNA is in doubt, the DNA is left out and the CDR3 is given as listed by TCRdb. The CDR3: CASSPDPLWQYF. The genes are TRBV18 and TRBJ2-7; TRBD1 was called by the table and not checked on the DNA. CDR1 is KGHSH, CDR2 LQKENI, per germline. The CDR3 totals 12 residues, both ends included.

The chain has TRBV5-1 and TRBJ1-1; maybe TRBD1 (5 bases). Between the trimmed V and J ends, which lost 2 bases and 3 bases, there was a span of 11 bases. CDR1 and CDR2 from the germline V gene are SGHRS and YFSETQ. The CDR3 has 14 residues. The CDR3, as DNA: TGCGCCAGCAGCTTACAGGAGTGGGACACTGAAGCTTTCTTT. Translated, it gives CASSLQEWDTEAFF.

The chain joins TRBV5-1 to TRBJ1-2; 7 bases agree with TRBD1. CDR3 length equals 15 residues. Germline V lookup: CDR1 SGHRS, CDR2 YFSETQ. After removal of 3 bases from V and 5 bases from J, the junction contained 10 bases not matched to a gene. This CDR3 reads CASSSAGTASYGYTF. CDR3 bases: TGCGCCAGCAGCTCGGCCGGGACAGCTAGTTATGGCTACACCTTC.

This clonotype was observed many times. V gene TRBV28 combines with J gene TRBJ2-7, with unresolved D. This CDR3 is 13 amino acids long. From germline, CDR1 is MDHEN and CDR2 SYDVKM. Trimming pared 2 bases from V and 2 bases from J, leaving 7 bases between. The CDR3 DNA follows: TGTGCCAGCAGTTTAGTGGCCCCCTACGAGCAGTACTTC. Protein: CASSLVAPYEQYF.

A few counts support this clonotype. The chain recombines TRBV4-1 with TRBJ2-1; 10 bases agree with TRBD2. Germline-derived CDR1 and CDR2 are MGHRA and YSYEKL. After removal of 1 base from V and 6 bases from J, the junction contained 6 bases not matched to a gene. This CDR3 spans 16 amino acids. CDR3 sequence: CASSQVSGLAANEQFF. The DNA of the CDR3 is TGCGCCAGCAGCCAAGTATCTGGACTAGCGGCCAATGAGCAGTTCTTC.

This clonotype appeared a few times. V and J are TRBV29-1 and TRBJ2-3, with D uncertain. Germline V gene lookup returns CDR1 SQVTM and CDR2 ANQGSEA. This CDR3 has 10 amino acids. The V end was cut by 7 bases, the J end by 6 bases, with 8 bases between. In DNA form, the CDR3 reads TGCAGCGCCGTGGCGGATACGCAGTATTTT. It is translated as CSAVADTQYF.

This clonotype was observed a handful of times. This sequence joins TRBV3-1 and TRBJ2-5; D unclear. Trimming pared 4 bases from V and 5 bases from J, leaving 17 bases between. This CDR3 is built from 15 residues. Germline V gene sequence: CDR1 LGHDT, CDR2 YNNKEL (reference sequence). CDR3 region: CASSPRPGKVETQYF. DNA of the CDR3: TGTGCCAGCAGCCCCCGCCCTGGAAAGGTGGAGACCCAGTACTTC.

The chain has TRBV7-9 and TRBJ1-1, with a weak D call TRBD1 (5 bases). CDR1 is SEHNR, CDR2 FQNEAQ, per germline (reference sequence). V lost 5 bases to trimming and J lost 1 base, with 14 bases between them. This CDR3 comprises 15 residues. In nucleotides, the CDR3 is TGTGCCAGCAGCCCCCCGGGACTGGGGAACACTGAAGCTTTCTTT. This gives the protein CASSPPGLGNTEAFF. Full variable domain (rest looked up from reference TRBV7-9 and TRBJ1-1): DTGVSQNPRHKITKRGQNVTFRCDPISEHNRLYWYRQTLGQGPEFLTYFQNEAQLEKSRLLSDRFSAERPKGSFSTLEIQRTEQGDSAMYLCASSPPGLGNTEAFFGQGTRLTVV.

This clonotype occurred a few times. The V gene is TRBV5-4, the J gene TRBJ2-2; 9 nucleotides agree with TRBD2. The CDR3 extends over 16 amino acids. Losses at the gene ends were 5 bases for V and 4 bases for J; bases not matched to a gene: 9. Germline V gives CDR1 SGHNT, CDR2 YYREEE (reference sequence). The CDR3 DNA sequence: TGTGCCAGCAGTCCGGCTAGCGGGGACCCCACCGGGGAGCTGTTTTTT. This gives the protein CASSPASGDPTGELFF. The variable domain in full, with the rest retrieved from reference TRBV5-4 and TRBJ2-2, is ETGVTQSPTHLIKTRGQQVTLRCSSQSGHNTVSWYQQALGQGPQFIFQYYREEENGRGNFPPRFSGLQFPNYSSELNVNALELDDSALYLCASSPASGDPTGELFFGEGSRLTVL.

J is TRBJ1-5 and V is TRBV12-3 or TRBV12-4, with 8 bases lining up with TRBD1. Unmatched junction bases numbered 9, after V lost 8 bases and J lost 6 bases. The CDR3 sequence is 14 residues long. CDR3 DNA sequence: TGTGCCAGCGGGTTAGACAGGGGAGGTCAGCCCCAGCATTTT. Protein: CASGLDRGGQPQHF.

The chain combines TRBV7-2 with TRBJ2-7; perhaps TRBD2 as D (5 bases). The V and J ends lost 1 base and 2 bases respectively, with 15 bases between them. The CDR3 is made up of 16 amino acids. Per the germline V gene, CDR1 is SGHTA and CDR2 is FQGNSA. The CDR3 spells CASSLEFGVLTYEQYF. CDR3 sequence (DNA): TGTGCCAGCAGCTTAGAGTTCGGGGTTCTAACCTACGAGCAGTACTTC.

Concerning this clonotype: One end of the junction is discordant with germline, which a read error may explain. The rearrangement joins TRBV7-8 to TRBJ2-1, with 12 nucleotides matching TRBD2. The germline CDR1 and CDR2 sequences are SGHVS and FQNEAQ. The CDR3 is made up of 16 amino acids. Here the CDR3 DNA reads TGTGCCAGCAGGCCGCTAGCGGGAGGGACCTACAATGGGCAGTTCTTC. This gives the protein CASRPLAGGTYNGQFF.

This clonotype came up many times. V is TRBV7-9 and J is TRBJ2-5, with D uncertain. Germline lookup yields CDR1 SEHNR and CDR2 FQNEAQ (reference sequence). The CDR3 runs 14 residues. Trimming pared 4 bases from V and 0 bases from J, leaving 9 bases between. The CDR3 reads CASSYLGYQETQYF. The CDR3 nucleotides read TGTGCCAGCAGCTACCTAGGGTACCAAGAGACCCAGTACTTC.

This clonotype showed up many times. The chain recombines TRBV21-1 with TRBJ1-2; the table's D call of TRBD1 was not tested on the DNA. TRBV21-1 is tagged as a pseudogene. The CDR3 extends over 12 amino acids. CDR3 nucleotide sequence: TGTGCCAGCCGGGGGCCTAACTATGGCTACACCTTC. As protein: CASRGPNYGYTF.

This clonotype was picked up many times. The genes are TRBV29-1 and TRBJ1-2; 11 bases line up with TRBD1. V lost 8 bases to trimming and J lost 4 bases; unmatched junction nucleotides: 6. The germline V gene has CDR1 SQVTM and CDR2 ANQGSEA. The CDR3 covers 13 residues. This CDR3 is CSIGTGGSYGYTF. CDR3 DNA: TGCAGCATCGGGACAGGGGGGTCCTATGGCTACACCTTC.

On this clonotype: A much bigger clone sits one base away, suggesting this may be a read error. J is TRBJ2-4 and V is TRBV12-3 or TRBV12-4, with TRBD2 identical over 9 bases. J was trimmed by 13 bases and V by 5 bases; bases with no gene match: 12. The CDR3 is made up of 14 amino acids. The CDR3 loop reads CASSPTLAGIKQYF. The CDR3 DNA reads TGTGCCAGCAGTCCCACTCTAGCGGGAATTAAGCAGTACTTC.

This chain connects TRBV29-1 to TRBJ2-5; D perhaps matches TRBD1 (6 bases). This CDR3 has 14 residues. CDR1 SQVTM and CDR2 ANQGSEA come from the germline V gene. V lost 4 bases and J lost 5, with 17 bases in between. As DNA, the CDR3 is TGCAGCGTTGTGGGGGCACGGCAAGGGGAGACCCAGTACTTC. Translation gives CSVVGARQGETQYF.